Described below is a single T cell receptor (beta chain) sequence and its context. The germline V gene has CDR1 MRHNA and CDR2 SNTAGT. The CDR3 extends over 14 amino acids. The V end was cut by 0 bases, the J end by 8 bases, with 10 bases between. The data derive from a study of blood T cell repertoires in COVID-19. Assay: immunoSEQ multiplex PCR; the TCRdb copy retains only in-frame clones and omits some. This sample yields about 200,000 clones, of which around 80% are seen a single time; roughly 12% belongs to the top ten. The clonotype originates from a human donor in a cohort sampled during active COVID-19. V and J are TRBV6-4 and TRBJ2-2; D is ambiguous. Source material: peripheral blood. The CDR3 DNA sequence: TGTGCCAGCAGTGACTCCTCTTCTGAGGGGGAGCTGTTTTTT. Amino acid sequence: CASSDSSSEGELFF.